Given below is one T cell receptor (beta chain) in context. What it binds is not known. Aged 18 to 65, the patients had hyperthyroidism that was newly diagnosed and had lasted under 2 months. Reasons for excluding patients were uncontrolled infection, other autoimmune disease, pregnancy or lactation. This sample stems from a study of T cells in Graves' hyperthyroidism and ophthalmopathy. What was amplified from RNA transcripts were TCR beta CDR3 regions. The HTBI primer set drove a first-round RT-PCR of the TCR CDR3. TCRdb independently ran MiXCR on the multiplex PCR reads; one entry per CDR3 protein. The table has about 320,000 distinct CDR3 sequences, 16% seen once. The study, taken as a whole, reports: Ophthalmopathy onset followed model prediction by a median approximately 5.9 months. Blood samples included most of the expanded thyroid clonotypes exceeding 0.001.

This CDR3 spans 15 amino acids. Germline V gives CDR1 SGHTS, CDR2 YDEGEE. The V end was cut by 0 bases, the J end by 2 bases, with 9 bases between. This sequence joins TRBV5-8 and TRBJ1-3, with D uncertain. The TCR was taken from a man aged 30-40 years with Graves' hyperthyroidism. The sequenced sample consisted of blood. The CDR3 loop reads CASSLAPGPGNTIYF. The DNA of the CDR3 is TGTGCCAGCAGCTTGGCACCCGGACCTGGAAACACCATATATTTT.